The next 13 T cell receptor beta chains were all read from a single sample in a study of T cells of healthy individuals. TCRdb reanalysed the 5' RACE reads using MiXCR and keeps one entry per CDR3 protein. Of around 98,000 distinct CDR3 sequences in the sample, roughly 15% were seen once. These TCRs come from a human donor in good health.

This rearrangement joins TRBV11-2 to TRBJ2-1, with D tentatively TRBD1 (7 bases). V lost 1 base, J lost 2 bases, and 15 bases lay in between. Germline V lookup: CDR1 SGHAT, CDR2 FQNNGV. The CDR3 runs 17 residues. The CDR3 DNA follows: TGTGCCAGCAGCTTAGGTGTGCAGGGGGGACCCTACAATGAGCAGTTCTTC. Translating it yields CASSLGVQGGPYNEQFF. Filled out from reference TRBV11-2 and TRBJ2-1, the complete variable domain reads EAGVAQSPRYKIIEKRQSVAFWCNPISGHATLYWYQQILGQGPKLLIQFQNNGVVDDSQLPKDRFSAERLKGVDSTLKIQPAKLEDSAVYLCASSLGVQGGPYNEQFFGPGTRLTVL.

The chain recombines TRBV7-9 with TRBJ1-5; the match to TRBD1 covers 11 bases. There are 16 residues in the CDR3. The J segment lost 6 bases and the V segment lost 3 bases, leaving 7 bases of the junction unmatched. From germline, CDR1 is SEHNR and CDR2 FQNEAQ (reference sequence). The CDR3 region is CASSLGGTGGGQPQHF. The DNA for the CDR3 is TGTGCCAGCAGCTTGGGGGGGACAGGGGGAGGTCAGCCCCAGCATTTT.

In this sample, this clonotype turned up a few times. The V call is TRBV2, the J call TRBJ2-7, with 11 bases that match TRBD1. This CDR3 is 15 amino acids long. The germline V gene encodes CDR1 SNHLY and CDR2 FYNNEI. With V trimmed by 5 bases and J by 1 base, 4 bases remained unmatched. The CDR3 region is CASSPGTGGSYEQYF. Written as DNA, the CDR3 is TGTGCCAGCAGTCCCGGGACAGGGGGGTCCTACGAGCAGTACTTC.

This clonotype was counted a few times. This rearrangement joins TRBV18 to TRBJ2-7, with D perhaps being TRBD1 or TRBD2 (5 bases each). The CDR3 runs 15 residues. The V gene lost 6 bases and the J gene lost 5 bases, with 20 bases spanning the gap. Germline V gives CDR1 KGHSH, CDR2 LQKENI. The CDR3 DNA follows: TGTGCCAGCTCTCTCGAGGATTTGGGGGTGAACGAGCAGTACTTC. Translated, it gives CASSLEDLGVNEQYF.

At least ten counts were recorded for this clonotype. The chain uses TRBV20-1 and TRBJ2-3, with D possibly matching TRBD2 (6 bases). V was clipped by 3 bases and J by 11 bases, with 12 bases between them. This CDR3 region has 11 residues. Germline V gives CDR1 DFQATT, CDR2 SNEGSKA (reference sequence). The DNA of the CDR3 is TGCAGTGCTAGGATGGAGGGAGGGCAGTATTTT. The encoded protein is CSARMEGGQYF.

The CDR3 sequence is CASSYSGKTYNEQFF. In nucleotides, the CDR3 is TGTGCCAGCAGCTATAGCGGGAAAACCTACAATGAGCAGTTCTTC. The V and J genes are TRBV28 and TRBJ2-1; 8 bases are a match to TRBD2. Per the germline V gene, CDR1 is MDHEN and CDR2 is SYDVKM. The CDR3 consists of 15 residues. V lost 6 bases to trimming and J lost 2 bases; unmatched junction nucleotides: 6. Variable domain in full (rest from reference TRBV28 and TRBJ2-1): DVKVTQSSRYLVKRTGEKVFLECVQDMDHENMFWYRQDPGLGLRLIYFSYDVKMKEKGDIPEGYSVSREKKERFSLILESASTNQTSMYLCASSYSGKTYNEQFFGPGTRLTVL.

This chain uses TRBV30 with TRBJ2-7, with 7 bases aligning to TRBD2. Trimming removed 5 bases from V and 5 bases from J; junction bases left unmatched: 6. Germline loops: CDR1 GTSNPN, CDR2 SVGIG (reference sequence). CDR3 length equals 12 residues. The chain's CDR3 is CAWGLGWNEQYF. CDR3 nucleotide sequence: TGTGCCTGGGGACTAGGTTGGAACGAGCAGTACTTC.

V is TRBV7-2 and J is TRBJ2-1; possible D gene TRBD2, 5 bases. V was pared by 0 bases and J by 9 bases, with 9 bases between. The CDR3 length is 13 residues. Germline CDR1 is SGHTA and CDR2 is FQGNSA. Here the CDR3 reads CASSLARAGEQFF. For the CDR3, the DNA is TGTGCCAGCAGCTTAGCTAGGGCGGGTGAGCAGTTCTTC. The entire variable domain, with the rest obtained from reference TRBV7-2 and TRBJ2-1, is as follows: GAGVSQSPSNKVTEKGKDVELRCDPISGHTALYWYRQSLGQGLEFLIYFQGNSAPDKSGLPSDRFSAERTGGSVSTLTIQRTQQEDSAVYLCASSLARAGEQFFGPGTRLTVL.

The chain has TRBV6-5 and TRBJ2-7; 7 bases are shared with TRBD2. J gave up 7 bases and V 0 bases, and 12 bases lay outside the gene matches. The CDR3 runs to 16 residues. CDR1 MNHEY and CDR2 SVGAGI come from the germline V gene. The CDR3 region has the DNA TGTGCCAGCAGTTACTCGATCCCAGCGGGATATCGAGAGCAGTACTTC. Translating gives CASSYSIPAGYREQYF.

The J gene is TRBJ2-5, the V gene TRBV20-1; weak D call: TRBD1 (7 bases). Germline V gene lookup returns CDR1 DFQATT and CDR2 SNEGSKA (reference sequence). Trimming pared 6 bases from V and 7 bases from J, leaving 12 bases between. The CDR3 is 11 residues long. The CDR3 region is CSARQGGTQYF. The CDR3 DNA follows: TGCAGTGCGAGACAGGGAGGGACCCAGTACTTC.

In this sample, this clonotype turned up a few times. The gene calls are TRBV7-9 and TRBJ2-5, with D possibly called TRBD1 or TRBD2 (5 bases each). Germline V gene data show CDR1 as SEHNR and CDR2 as FQNEAQ (reference sequence). V was cut by 3 bases and J by 5 bases, with 13 bases left in between. The CDR3 loop spans 14 amino acids. DNA for the CDR3: TGTGCCAGCAGCTTCCGGGACCTAGGCGAGACCCAGTACTTC. Protein sequence: CASSFRDLGETQYF.

This clonotype was detected only a few times. The chain joins TRBV6-2 or TRBV6-3 to TRBJ1-1; D gene uncertain. The CDR3 is made up of 16 amino acids. V was cut by 0 bases and J by 0 bases, with 11 bases left in between. Germline V lookup: CDR1 MNHEY, CDR2 SVGEGT. The CDR3 region is CASSYSADTLNTEAFF. The CDR3 region has the DNA TGTGCCAGCAGTTACTCGGCCGACACGCTGAACACTGAAGCTTTCTTT.

This clonotype has only a few counts. V and J are TRBV20-1 and TRBJ1-1; possibly TRBD1 for D (5 bases). Per germline, CDR1 DFQATT and CDR2 SNEGSKA (reference sequence). The CDR3 consists of 14 residues. V was clipped by 0 bases and J by 4 bases, with 12 bases between them. The CDR3 DNA sequence: TGCAGTGCTAGAGACGGGGCAGAGGTCACTGAAGCTTTCTTT. This codes for CSARDGAEVTEAFF.